The entry that follows covers one TCR beta chain sequence. Antigen specificity is unknown. Time point specified: persistent/refractory GD, antithyroid drugs over 5 years with positive TRAb. RNA from PBMCs was the source of the TCR library. Investigators report Graves' disease was diagnosed under American Thyroid Association guidelines. These data originate in a study of regulatory T cells in long-lasting Graves disease. General study results and limits: When disease was persistent, TRBV28, TRBJ1-2 and TRBJ2-5 were the favored segments.

To make TCR beta libraries, researchers used iRepertoire HTBI primers and Arm-PCR of CDR3 regions. TCRdb passed the multiplex PCR reads through MiXCR, listing each CDR3 protein once. The repertoire holds a few hundred thousand distinct CDR3 sequences, with roughly a quarter as singletons. The CDR3 covers 11 residues. Trimming left V 4 bases short and J 5 bases short, with 6 bases between. Germline assignment: CDR1 MNHEY and CDR2 SVGAGI. The J gene is TRBJ2-7, the V gene TRBV6-5, with no clear D. Sample: peripheral blood mononuclear cells (PBMCs), taken when the disease was refractory, from a patient treated with antithyroid drugs. The TCR sequence derives from a female donor with Graves disease. CDR3 DNA: TGTGCCAGCAGTTTTAATCACGAGCAGTACTTC. Translated, it gives CASSFNHEQYF.